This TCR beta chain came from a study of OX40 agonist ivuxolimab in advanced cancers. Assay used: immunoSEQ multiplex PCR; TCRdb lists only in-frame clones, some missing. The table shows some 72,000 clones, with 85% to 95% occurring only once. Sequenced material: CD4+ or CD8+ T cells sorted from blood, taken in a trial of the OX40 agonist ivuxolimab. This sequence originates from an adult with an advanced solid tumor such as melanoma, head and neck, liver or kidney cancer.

CDR3 DNA sequence: TGTGCTAGTGGCCTGGGTTGGGTGGGAGATGAGCAGTTCTTC. Amino acid sequence: CASGLGWVGDEQFF. The chain links TRBV12-5 to TRBJ2-1; D possibly corresponds to TRBD2 (5 bases). This CDR3 has 14 amino acids. Trimming stripped 6 bases from V and 8 bases from J, with 17 bases between. CDR1 LGHNT and CDR2 FRNRAP come from the germline V gene.